Listed below are T cell receptor beta chains from one sample, sequenced in a study of cytomegalovirus exposure and HLA in healthy donors. Sequencing used immunoSEQ multiplex PCR; TCRdb keeps in-frame clones, though not all of them. The sample holds 100,000 to 120,000 clones, around 90% seen once. The sequencing sample was made of PBMCs. These receptors came from a woman under 30 in good health and CMV-seronegative. The CDR3 runs from the conserved cysteine through the conserved F or W. A D gene is named only where the DNA matches it firmly. Size tells how often a clone was seen (once, few, many) or the class of an expanded clone, and some rows leave it out.

clone size	V gene	J gene	D gene	CDR3 protein	CDR3 DNA
.	TRBV7-8	TRBJ2-1	.	CASSSRVGPSYNEQFF	TGTGCCAGCAGCTCAAGGGTGGGGCCTTCTTACAATGAGCAGTTCTTC
.	TRBV6-1	TRBJ1-1	TRBD1	CASQVQGAMNTEAFF	TGTGCCAGCCAAGTACAGGGGGCGATGAACACTGAAGCTTTCTTT
.	TRBV5-5	TRBJ2-1	.	CASSTPEVKQFF	TGTGCCAGCAGCACACCGGAGGTGAAGCAGTTCTTC
.	TRBV7-9	TRBJ2-2	.	CASSLAPSVGTGELFF	TGTGCCAGCAGCTTAGCGCCCAGCGTAGGCACCGGGGAGCTGTTTTTT
.	TRBV28	TRBJ1-4	TRBD1	CASTDRGANEKLFF	TGTGCCAGCACCGACAGGGGGGCTAATGAAAAACTGTTTTTT
.	TRBV11-2	TRBJ1-2	.	CASSWAENYGYTF	TGTGCCAGCAGCTGGGCAGAGAACTATGGCTACACCTTC
.	TRBV4-3	TRBJ2-6	.	CASSQGHISGANVLTF	TGCGCCAGCAGCCAAGGGCACATCTCTGGGGCCAACGTCCTGACTTTC
.	TRBV30	TRBJ1-2	TRBD1	CAWSKERGGVWTNYGYTF	TGTGCCTGGAGTAAAGAGAGAGGGGGCGTATGGACTAACTATGGCTACACCTTC
.	TRBV6-5	TRBJ2-7	.	CASSYSGSSYEQYF	TGTGCCAGCAGTTACTCGGGCAGCTCCTACGAGCAGTACTTC
.	TRBV6-5	TRBJ2-5	.	CASRNRAVEETQYF	TGTGCCAGCAGAAACAGGGCGGTAGAGGAGACCCAGTACTTC
once	TRBV7-8	TRBJ2-1	TRBD1	CASSVLQGAHEQFF	TGTGCCAGCAGCGTACTACAGGGGGCACATGAGCAGTTCTTC
.	TRBV25-1	TRBJ2-7	TRBD1	CASRGQSLYEQYF	TGTGCCAGCAGGGGACAGAGCCTCTACGAGCAGTACTTC
.	TRBV4-1	TRBJ2-5	TRBD2	CASSQGGIYSGTGETQYF	TGCGCCAGCAGCCAAGGGGGAATATATAGCGGGACTGGGGAGACCCAGTACTTC
.	TRBV30	TRBJ2-7	.	CAWSDGSSYEQYF	TGTGCCTGGAGTGACGGGAGCTCCTACGAGCAGTACTTC
.	TRBV28	TRBJ1-1	.	CASSLGGQGSGTEAFF	TGTGCCAGCAGTTTGGGTGGGCAGGGTTCAGGCACTGAAGCTTTCTTT
.	TRBV6-1	TRBJ2-1	TRBD2	CASSGAGGGGNEQFF	TGTGCCAGCAGTGGTGCGGGAGGGGGCGGAAATGAGCAGTTCTTC
.	TRBV29-1	TRBJ2-3	.	CSVLPRFADTQYF	TGCAGCGTCCTTCCCCGGTTCGCAGATACGCAGTATTTT
.	TRBV7-7	TRBJ2-3	TRBD2	CASSLGGTDTQYF	TGTGCTAGCTCCTTGGGAGGGACAGATACGCAGTATTTT
.	TRBV19	TRBJ1-2	TRBD1	CASSTGDSLELNYGYTF	TGTGCCAGTAGTACTGGGGACAGCCTTGAATTAAACTATGGCTACACCTTC
.	TRBV2	TRBJ2-1	TRBD2	CASSDGTSSTYNEQFF	TGTGCCAGCAGTGATGGGACTAGCAGCACCTACAATGAGCAGTTCTTC
.	TRBV6-5	TRBJ2-7	TRBD2	CASSGSLAGGNEQYF	TGTGCCAGCAGTGGCTCACTAGCGGGGGGGAACGAGCAGTACTTC
.	TRBV7-2	TRBJ1-1	TRBD1	CASSFGGGGTEAFF	TGTGCCAGCAGCTTTGGAGGGGGCGGCACTGAAGCTTTCTTT
.	TRBV6-5	TRBJ2-7	TRBD1	CASSYTGTGEYEQYF	TGTGCCAGCAGTTATACCGGGACAGGGGAATACGAGCAGTACTTC
.	TRBV2	TRBJ2-3	TRBD2	CASSLAGGSTDTQYF	TGTGCCAGCAGTCTAGCGGGGGGTTCCACAGATACGCAGTATTTT
.	TRBV11-2	TRBJ1-1	.	CASVGGNTEAFF	TGTGCCTCCGTCGGGGGGAACACTGAAGCTTTCTTT
.	TRBV5-1	TRBJ1-2	TRBD1	CASRDRALAYGYTF	TGCGCCAGCCGGGACAGAGCTCTTGCCTATGGCTACACCTTC
.	TRBV2	TRBJ2-7	TRBD1	CASSVGQGLHEQYF	TGTGCCAGCAGTGTTGGACAGGGGCTACACGAGCAGTACTTC
.	TRBV7-9	TRBJ2-3	.	CASSLKWRGHDTQYF	TGTGCCAGCAGCTTAAAATGGCGGGGGCATGATACGCAGTATTTT
.	TRBV29-1	TRBJ2-3	.	CSVLSGTDTQYF	TGCAGCGTCCTTAGCGGCACAGATACGCAGTATTTT
.	TRBV4-2	TRBJ1-5	.	CASSQEGQQNQPQHF	TGTGCCAGCAGCCAGGAAGGACAGCAAAATCAGCCCCAGCATTTT
.	TRBV14	TRBJ2-3	.	CASTDSTAQYF	TGTGCCAGCACCGATTCCACGGCGCAGTATTTT
.	TRBV6-1	TRBJ2-7	TRBD1	CASSEITGGSTYEQYF	TGTGCCAGCAGTGAAATAACAGGGGGTTCCACCTACGAGCAGTACTTC
.	TRBV28	TRBJ1-2	TRBD1	CASSAQGVHYGYTF	TGTGCCAGCAGTGCCCAGGGGGTACATTATGGCTACACCTTC
.	TRBV27	TRBJ2-1	.	CASSPARRYNEQFF	TGTGCCAGCAGCCCCGCCCGCCGGTACAATGAGCAGTTCTTC
.	TRBV6-5	TRBJ2-5	.	CASTHLEEQETQYF	TGTGCCAGCACGCACTTGGAGGAGCAAGAGACCCAGTACTTC
.	TRBV6-1	TRBJ2-3	.	CASRTRASLDTQYF	TGTGCCAGCAGAACCCGAGCATCCCTAGATACGCAGTATTTT
.	TRBV19	TRBJ1-5	TRBD1	CASSMFLTGPGDQPQHF	TGTGCCAGTAGTATGTTCTTGACAGGGCCAGGGGATCAGCCCCAGCATTTT
.	TRBV7-2	TRBJ2-7	.	CASSRSYEQYF	TGTGCCAGCAGCCGTTCCTACGAGCAGTACTTC
.	TRBV30	TRBJ1-2	.	CAWSVLGRDYGYTF	TGTGCCTGGAGTGTTCTGGGCAGAGACTATGGCTACACCTTC
.	TRBV7-9	TRBJ1-5	.	CASSLRRDQPQHF	TGTGCCAGCAGCTTAAGGCGGGATCAGCCCCAGCATTTT
.	TRBV6-5	TRBJ2-7	TRBD2	CASSQRGGGGYEQYF	TGTGCCAGCAGTCAACGCGGTGGGGGGGGGTACGAGCAGTACTTC
once	TRBV6-6	TRBJ1-5	.	CASSYQGQAHQPQHF	TGTGCCAGCAGTTACCAAGGACAAGCACATCAGCCCCAGCATTTT
.	TRBV5-6	TRBJ1-6	.	CASSPNRDSPLHF	TGTGCCAGCAGCCCGAACAGGGACTCACCCCTCCACTTT
.	TRBV6-1	TRBJ1-2	.	CASSADGQSPAGYTF	TGTGCCAGCAGTGCAGATGGACAGTCTCCGGCGGGCTACACCTTC
.	TRBV6-5	TRBJ2-1	.	CASSPGGRIYNEQFF	TGTGCCAGCAGCCCCGGGGGACGGATATACAATGAGCAGTTCTTC
.	TRBV27	TRBJ1-3	.	CASSGRGRSGNTIYF	TGTGCCAGCAGTGGACGGGGAAGAAGTGGAAACACCATATATTTT
.	TRBV10-3	TRBJ1-1	TRBD1	CAIRGRPGQMNTEAFF	TGTGCCATCAGGGGACGACCGGGACAGATGAACACTGAAGCTTTCTTT
.	TRBV28	TRBJ2-1	TRBD2	CASSLWASGRAGSYNEQFF	TGTGCCAGCAGTTTATGGGCTAGCGGGAGGGCCGGCTCCTACAATGAGCAGTTCTTC
.	TRBV5-6	TRBJ2-7	.	CASSVGSSYEQYF	TGTGCCAGCAGCGTCGGGTCCTCCTACGAGCAGTACTTC
.	TRBV15	TRBJ2-5	.	CATREGVQETQYF	TGTGCCACCAGAGAGGGGGTCCAAGAGACCCAGTACTTC
.	TRBV25-1	TRBJ2-2	.	CASSESGVTGELFF	TGTGCCAGCAGTGAATCGGGGGTTACCGGGGAGCTGTTTTTT
once	TRBV4-2	TRBJ2-1	TRBD1	CASSRDRVWEQFF	TGTGCCAGCAGCCGGGACAGGGTCTGGGAGCAGTTCTTC
.	TRBV9	TRBJ2-7	.	CASSVSGTPADEQYF	TGTGCCAGCAGCGTTTCCGGAACTCCGGCGGACGAGCAGTACTTC
once	TRBV2	TRBJ2-1	TRBD1	CASGLLGQGGNEQFF	TGTGCCAGCGGTCTTCTTGGACAGGGGGGGAATGAGCAGTTCTTC
.	TRBV5-8	TRBJ2-7	.	CASSSGRSREQYF	TGTGCCAGCAGCTCCGGCCGCTCGAGGGAGCAGTACTTC
.	TRBV7-2	TRBJ2-3	.	CASSSILGVDTQYF	TGTGCCAGCAGCTCTATCCTCGGTGTAGATACGCAGTATTTT
.	TRBV4-3	TRBJ1-2	TRBD1	CASSQDNDRGQGYTF	TGCGCCAGCAGCCAAGACAACGACAGGGGGCAAGGCTACACCTTC
once	TRBV6-1	TRBJ1-4	TRBD1	CASSEAGTGVEKLFF	TGTGCCAGCAGTGAAGCAGGGACAGGGGTTGAAAAACTGTTTTTT